This section outlines one TCR beta chain sequence together with its context. Its antigen is undetermined. CDR3 length: 15 amino acids. With 3 bases removed from V and 5 bases from J, the gap between germline ends came to 14 bases. The germline V gene has CDR1 MGHDK and CDR2 SYGVNS. The data stem from a study of beta chain features in type 1 diabetes. Study results and caveats: In all four CD4+ subsets, TCRB CDR3 length was significantly, moderately reduced in type 1 diabetes. PCR could preferentially amplify shorter templates, alike in patients and controls.

Expressed TCRB transcripts got sequenced, as all isolated RNA was reverse transcribed. Assay used: immunoSEQ multiplex PCR; TCRdb lists only in-frame clones, some missing. The table has 970,000 or so clones, roughly 16% seen once. Sequenced material: naive CD4+ T cells from blood. This clonotype originated in a woman under 30 in good health. This sequence joins TRBV25-1 and TRBJ2-4; D is perhaps TRBD1 or TRBD2 (6 bases each). The CDR3 DNA sequence: TGTGCCAGCAGTGAGTCGGGGGCGCGGGAAAACATTCAGTACTTC. It encodes CASSESGARENIQYF.